The 8 T cell receptor beta chains presented below share a single source sample, sequenced in a study of OX40 agonist ivuxolimab in advanced cancers. Clones were read by immunoSEQ multiplex PCR, and TCRdb kept only the in-frame ones, dropping some. The sample lists tens of thousands of clones, approximately 70% occurring once. The input for sequencing was CD4+ or CD8+ T cells sorted from blood, taken in a trial of the OX40 agonist ivuxolimab. Source of these receptors: an adult with an advanced solid tumor such as melanoma, head and neck, liver or kidney cancer.

This clone was seen just once. This chain links TRBV7-2 with TRBJ2-7; 9 bases line up with TRBD1. CDR1 SGHTA and CDR2 FQGNSA come from the germline V gene. This CDR3 contains 14 residues. V gave up 1 base and J gave up 5 bases; unmatched junction bases: 3. The DNA of the CDR3 is TGTGCCAGCAGCTTAGATCGGACAGGGGACGAGCAGTACTTC. Protein product: CASSLDRTGDEQYF.

The rearrangement uses TRBV6-6 and TRBJ2-7, with 8 bases identical to TRBD1. The CDR3 has 15 residues. V lost 2 bases, J lost 5 bases, and 8 bases stayed unmatched. CDR1 MNHNY and CDR2 SVGAGI come from the germline V gene (reference sequence). The chain's CDR3 is CASSYGQGKFNEQYF. CDR3 DNA: TGTGCCAGCAGTTACGGACAGGGAAAGTTCAACGAGCAGTACTTC.

The chain links TRBV7-2 to TRBJ2-2; D remains unclear. The CDR3 consists of 18 residues. Germline V gives CDR1 SGHTA, CDR2 FQGNSA. Trimming removed 2 bases from V and 0 bases from J, with 16 bases in between. The CDR3 DNA is TGTGCCAGCAGCTTAATGACGGCGGACCCCGCGAACACCGGGGAGCTGTTTTTT. Translated: CASSLMTADPANTGELFF.

This chain joins TRBV27 and TRBJ2-1; TRBD1 matches at 8 bases. The CDR3 runs to 13 residues. Germline loops: CDR1 MNHEY, CDR2 SMNVEV (reference sequence). V lost 8 bases, J lost 6 bases, and 6 bases stayed unmatched. The CDR3 sequence: CASGLGQGNEQFF. The DNA for the CDR3 is TGTGCCAGCGGACTCGGACAGGGCAATGAGCAGTTCTTC.

The chain combines TRBV4-2 with TRBJ2-3; TRBD2 aligns across 9 bases. There are 17 residues in the CDR3. The ends lost 2 bases at V and 2 bases at J; junction bases unmatched: 8. Per germline, CDR1 LGHNA and CDR2 YNFKEQ. The CDR3: CASSQTAGGSYTDTQYF. The CDR3 coding sequence is TGTGCCAGCAGCCAAACAGCGGGGGGATCGTACACAGATACGCAGTATTTT.

This chain connects TRBV7-2 to TRBJ2-7, with a tentative D call TRBD1 (6 bases). Between the trimmed V and J ends, which lost 1 base and 5 bases, there was a span of 9 bases. Germline values: CDR1 SGHTA, CDR2 FQGNSA. This CDR3 spans 13 amino acids. CDR3 nucleotide sequence: TGTGCCAGCAGCTTAGGGACAGCCAACGAGCAGTACTTC. It codes for CASSLGTANEQYF.

V gene TRBV5-6 combines with J gene TRBJ2-6, with TRBD1 matching over 7 bases. The germline CDR1 and CDR2 sequences are SGHDT and YYEEEE. CDR3 length: 15 residues. V was pared by 0 bases and J by 8 bases, with 5 bases of the junction left unmatched. Written as DNA, the CDR3 is TGTGCCAGCAGCTTGGCGCGACAGGGTACCAACGTCCTGACTTTC. Protein product: CASSLARQGTNVLTF.

The DNA of the CDR3 is TGCGCCAGCAGCCAAGATCCCACAGGGGAATACTATGGCTACACCTTC. It encodes CASSQDPTGEYYGYTF. The rearrangement uses TRBV4-1 and TRBJ1-2; TRBD1 matches 7 bases. The CDR3 spans 16 residues. With 0 bases clipped from V and 3 bases from J, the junction kept 7 bases outside the gene matches. Looked up from germline, CDR1 is MGHRA and CDR2 is YSYEKL.